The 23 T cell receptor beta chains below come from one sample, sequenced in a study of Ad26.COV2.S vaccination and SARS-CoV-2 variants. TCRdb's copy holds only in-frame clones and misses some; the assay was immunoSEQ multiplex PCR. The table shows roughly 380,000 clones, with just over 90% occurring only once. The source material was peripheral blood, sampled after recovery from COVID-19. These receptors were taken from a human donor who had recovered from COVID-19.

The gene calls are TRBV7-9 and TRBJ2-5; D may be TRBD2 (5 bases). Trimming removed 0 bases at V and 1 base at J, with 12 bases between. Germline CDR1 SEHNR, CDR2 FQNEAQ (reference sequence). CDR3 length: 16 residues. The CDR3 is CASSLAGRALQETQYF. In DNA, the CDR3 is TGTGCCAGCAGCTTAGCTGGGCGGGCGCTCCAAGAGACCCAGTACTTC.

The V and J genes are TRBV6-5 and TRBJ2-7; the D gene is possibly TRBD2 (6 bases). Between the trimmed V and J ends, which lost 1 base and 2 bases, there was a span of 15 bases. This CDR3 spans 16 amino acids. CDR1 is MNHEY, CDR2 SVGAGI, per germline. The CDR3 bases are TGTGCCAGCAGTTACTGGGGCGGGGACGGGGCCTACGAGCAGTACTTC. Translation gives CASSYWGGDGAYEQYF.

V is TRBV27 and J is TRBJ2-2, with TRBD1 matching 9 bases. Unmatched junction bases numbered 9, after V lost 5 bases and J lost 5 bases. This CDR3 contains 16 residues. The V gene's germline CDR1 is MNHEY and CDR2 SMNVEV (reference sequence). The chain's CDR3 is CASSPWTGARTGELFF. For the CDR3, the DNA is TGTGCCAGCAGTCCATGGACAGGGGCGAGAACCGGGGAGCTGTTTTTT.

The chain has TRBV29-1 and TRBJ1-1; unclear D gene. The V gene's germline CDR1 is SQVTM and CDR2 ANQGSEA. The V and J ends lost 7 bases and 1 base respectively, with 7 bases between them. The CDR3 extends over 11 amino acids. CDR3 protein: CSGRENTEAFF. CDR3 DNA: TGCAGCGGAAGGGAGAACACTGAAGCTTTCTTT.

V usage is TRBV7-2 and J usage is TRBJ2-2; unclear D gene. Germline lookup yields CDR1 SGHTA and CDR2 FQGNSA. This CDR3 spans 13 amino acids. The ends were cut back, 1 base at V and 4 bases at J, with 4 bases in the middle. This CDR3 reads CASSLGGTGELFF. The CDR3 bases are TGTGCCAGCAGCTTAGGGGGCACCGGGGAGCTGTTTTTT.

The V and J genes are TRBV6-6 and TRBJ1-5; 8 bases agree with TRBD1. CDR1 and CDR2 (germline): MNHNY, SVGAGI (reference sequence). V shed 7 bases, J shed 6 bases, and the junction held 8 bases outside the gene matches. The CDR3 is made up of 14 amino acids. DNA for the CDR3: TGTGCCAGCATTCAAGGACAGGGCGGTCAGCCCCAGCATTTT. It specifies CASIQGQGGQPQHF.

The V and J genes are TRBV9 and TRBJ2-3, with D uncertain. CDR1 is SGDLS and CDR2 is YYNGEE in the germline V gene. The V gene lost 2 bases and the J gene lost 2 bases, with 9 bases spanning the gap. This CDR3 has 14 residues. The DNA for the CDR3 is TGTGCCAGCAGCGTTTCAGGTTTCACAGATACGCAGTATTTT. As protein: CASSVSGFTDTQYF.

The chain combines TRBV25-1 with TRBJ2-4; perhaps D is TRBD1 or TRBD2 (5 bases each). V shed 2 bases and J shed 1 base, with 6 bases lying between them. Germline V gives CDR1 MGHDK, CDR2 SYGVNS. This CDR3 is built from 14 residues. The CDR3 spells CASSEEGAKNIQYF. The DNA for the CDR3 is TGTGCCAGCAGTGAAGAGGGGGCCAAAAACATTCAGTACTTC.

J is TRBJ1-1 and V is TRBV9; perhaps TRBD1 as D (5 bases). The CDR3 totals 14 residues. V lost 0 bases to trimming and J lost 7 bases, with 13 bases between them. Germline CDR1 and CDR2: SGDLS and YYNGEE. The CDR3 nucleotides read TGTGCCAGCAGCGTAGTGGACAATGTGGTTGAAGCTTTCTTT. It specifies CASSVVDNVVEAFF.

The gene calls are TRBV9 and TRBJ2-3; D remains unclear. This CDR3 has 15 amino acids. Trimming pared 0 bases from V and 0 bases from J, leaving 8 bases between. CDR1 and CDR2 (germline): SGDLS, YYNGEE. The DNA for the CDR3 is TGTGCCAGCAGCGTAGGGGTCTCCAGCACAGATACGCAGTATTTT. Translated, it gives CASSVGVSSTDTQYF.

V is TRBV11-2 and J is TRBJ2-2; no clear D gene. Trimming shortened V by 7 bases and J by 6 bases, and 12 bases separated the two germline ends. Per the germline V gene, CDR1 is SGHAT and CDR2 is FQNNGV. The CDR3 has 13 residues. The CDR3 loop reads CASTLVGPGELFF. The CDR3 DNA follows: TGTGCCAGCACCCTTGTCGGCCCCGGGGAGCTGTTTTTT.

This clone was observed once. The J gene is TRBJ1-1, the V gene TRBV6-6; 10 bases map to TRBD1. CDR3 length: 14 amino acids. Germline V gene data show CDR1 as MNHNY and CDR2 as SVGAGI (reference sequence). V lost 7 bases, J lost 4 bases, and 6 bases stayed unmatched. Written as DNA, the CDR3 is TGTGCCAGCACCGACAGGGGGCGAGTCACTGAAGCTTTCTTT. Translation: CASTDRGRVTEAFF.

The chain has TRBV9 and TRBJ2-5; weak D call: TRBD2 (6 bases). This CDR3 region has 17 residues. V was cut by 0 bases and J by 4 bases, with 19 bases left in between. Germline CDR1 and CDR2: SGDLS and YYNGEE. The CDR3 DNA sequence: TGTGCCAGCAGCGTAGGGGCTGCGGCGACTAGGGGAGAGACCCAGTACTTC. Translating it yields CASSVGAAATRGETQYF.

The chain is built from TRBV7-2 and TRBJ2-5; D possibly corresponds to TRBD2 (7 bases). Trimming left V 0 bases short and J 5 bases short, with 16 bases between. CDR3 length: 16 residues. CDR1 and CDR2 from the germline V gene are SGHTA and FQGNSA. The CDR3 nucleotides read TGTGCCAGCAGCTTAGCGCTCGTCGGGGGGCGGGAGACCCAGTACTTC. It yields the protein CASSLALVGGRETQYF.

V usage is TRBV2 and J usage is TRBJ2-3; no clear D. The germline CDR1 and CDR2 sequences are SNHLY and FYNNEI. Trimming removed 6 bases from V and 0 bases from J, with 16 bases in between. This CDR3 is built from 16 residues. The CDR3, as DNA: TGTGCCAGCAGCCCCCCATACGGCTCTAGCACAGATACGCAGTATTTT. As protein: CASSPPYGSSTDTQYF.

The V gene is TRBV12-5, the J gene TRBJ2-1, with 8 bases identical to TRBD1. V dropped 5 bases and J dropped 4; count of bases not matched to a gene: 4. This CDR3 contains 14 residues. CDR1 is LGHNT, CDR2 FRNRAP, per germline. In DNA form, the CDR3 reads TGTGCTAGTGGTCCCCAGGGGGCATACAATGAGCAGTTCTTC. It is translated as CASGPQGAYNEQFF.

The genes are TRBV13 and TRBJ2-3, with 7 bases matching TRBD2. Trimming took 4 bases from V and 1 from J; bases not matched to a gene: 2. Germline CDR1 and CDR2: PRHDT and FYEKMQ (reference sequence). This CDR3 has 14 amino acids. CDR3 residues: CASSYGGGTDTQYF. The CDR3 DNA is TGTGCCAGCAGCTATGGGGGGGGCACAGATACGCAGTATTTT.

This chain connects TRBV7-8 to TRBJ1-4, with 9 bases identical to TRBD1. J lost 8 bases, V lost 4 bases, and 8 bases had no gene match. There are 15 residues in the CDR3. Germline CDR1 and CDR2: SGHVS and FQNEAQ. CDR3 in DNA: TGTGCCAGCAGCTCGGGACAGGGAAGGAGGGAAAAACTGTTTTTT. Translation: CASSSGQGRREKLFF.

Here the CDR3 reads CASSEAGNIQYF. The DNA for the CDR3 is TGTGCCAGTAGTGAGGCGGGGAACATTCAGTACTTC. V is TRBV19 and J is TRBJ2-4, with a weak D call TRBD2 (6 bases). Germline CDR1 and CDR2: LNHDA and SQIVND (reference sequence). The length of the CDR3 is 12 residues. Between the trimmed V and J ends, which lost 5 bases and 7 bases, there was a span of 9 bases.

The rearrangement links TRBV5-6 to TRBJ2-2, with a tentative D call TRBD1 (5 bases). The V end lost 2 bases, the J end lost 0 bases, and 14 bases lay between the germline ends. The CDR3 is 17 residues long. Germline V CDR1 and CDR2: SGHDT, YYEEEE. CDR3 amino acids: CASSLAPLGANTGELFF. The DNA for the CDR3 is TGTGCCAGCAGCTTAGCCCCCCTAGGGGCGAACACCGGGGAGCTGTTTTTT.

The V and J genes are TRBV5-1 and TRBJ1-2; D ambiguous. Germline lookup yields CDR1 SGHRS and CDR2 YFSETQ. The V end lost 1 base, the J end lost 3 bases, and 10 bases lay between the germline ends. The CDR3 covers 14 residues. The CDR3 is CASSLHVEDYGYTF. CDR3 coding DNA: TGCGCCAGCAGCTTGCATGTCGAAGACTATGGCTACACCTTC.

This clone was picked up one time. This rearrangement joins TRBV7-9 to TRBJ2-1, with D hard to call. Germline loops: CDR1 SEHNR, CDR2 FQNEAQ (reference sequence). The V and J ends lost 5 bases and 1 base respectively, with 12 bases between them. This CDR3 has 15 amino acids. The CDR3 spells CASSPDLLSYNEQFF. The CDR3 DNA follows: TGTGCCAGCAGCCCGGACCTCCTTTCCTACAATGAGCAGTTCTTC.

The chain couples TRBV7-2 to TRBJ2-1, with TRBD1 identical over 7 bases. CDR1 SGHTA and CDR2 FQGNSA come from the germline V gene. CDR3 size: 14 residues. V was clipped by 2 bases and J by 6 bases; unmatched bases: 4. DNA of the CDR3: TGTGCCAGCAGCTTATTCAGGGGGACCAATGAGCAGTTCTTC. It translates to CASSLFRGTNEQFF. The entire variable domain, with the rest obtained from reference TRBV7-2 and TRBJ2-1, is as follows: GAGVSQSPSNKVTEKGKDVELRCDPISGHTALYWYRQSLGQGLEFLIYFQGNSAPDKSGLPSDRFSAERTGGSVSTLTIQRTQQEDSAVYLCASSLFRGTNEQFFGPGTRLTVL.